This T cell receptor (beta chain) is from a study of human T cells and chemical hapten exposure. Study results and caveats: Sensitizing to DPC left TCRs with a frequency above 1 in 1000 unaltered.

Indicated time point: patch test 3, about 24 weeks after DPC sensitization. Treatment indicated: therapeutic diphenylcyclopropenone sensitization with weekly scalp DPC. The CDR3 runs 15 residues. J lost 2 bases, V lost 6 bases, and 12 bases had no gene match. In germline, CDR1 is SQVTM, CDR2 ANQGSEA. This clonotype was counted only a few times. No antigen is known for it. Using its own MiXCR run on the RACE reads, TCRdb lists one record per CDR3 protein. There are more than 70,000 distinct CDR3 sequences in the sample; under 13% occur only once, and approximately 0.99% lies in the top ten. The input for sequencing was whole blood, taken in connection with sensitization to the hapten diphenylcyclopropenone (DPC). The genes are TRBV29-1 and TRBJ2-7, with 8 bases lining up with TRBD1. The TCR comes from a woman aged 25 to 39 with alopecia areata. Some clones in this sample may be carry-over from other donors' samples. CDR3 region: CSVAGQAALPYEQYF. The DNA of the CDR3 is TGCAGCGTCGCGGGACAGGCCGCCCTACCCTACGAGCAGTACTTC.